One and the same sample provided the 19 T cell receptor beta chains below, sequenced in a study of blood T cell repertoires in COVID-19. Measured with immunoSEQ multiplex PCR; TCRdb has only the in-frame clones, and not every one. This sample carries about 240,000 clones, 83% of them seen once, and the ten largest clones take less than 4%. The material sequenced was PBMCs or T cells enriched from blood (not recorded which). The receptors were gathered from a woman aged 40 to 50 who had been exposed to COVID-19.

The genes are TRBV25-1 and TRBJ1-6; 7 bases agree with TRBD1. The CDR3 sequence is 17 residues long. The V and J ends lost 6 bases and 3 bases, in that order; junction bases with no gene match: 11. From germline, CDR1 is MGHDK and CDR2 SYGVNS. The chain's CDR3 is CASSLSTGLGYNSPLHF. The CDR3 nucleotides are TGTGCCAGCAGCCTCTCGACAGGGCTAGGCTATAATTCACCCCTCCACTTT.

This chain joins TRBV6-5 and TRBJ1-1, with 7 bases that match TRBD1. V lost 6 bases to trimming and J lost 11 bases; unmatched junction nucleotides: 9. Looked up from germline, CDR1 is MNHEY and CDR2 is SVGAGI. The CDR3 runs to 12 residues. CDR3 sequence (DNA): TGTGCCAGCAGATCTAACAGGGGTTGGGCTTTCTTT. It codes for CASRSNRGWAFF.

A few counts support this clone. The V call is TRBV28, the J call TRBJ2-1; 9 bases are a match to TRBD2. CDR1 is MDHEN and CDR2 is SYDVKM in the germline V gene. The CDR3 runs to 15 residues. With V trimmed by 4 bases and J by 4 bases, 5 bases remained unmatched. The chain's CDR3 is CASSSPSGAYNEQFF. The CDR3 coding sequence is TGTGCCAGCAGTTCCCCTAGCGGGGCTTACAATGAGCAGTTCTTC.

The chain recombines TRBV10-2 with TRBJ1-6; the D is unclear. Trimming pared 10 bases from V and 7 bases from J, leaving 17 bases between. The V gene's germline CDR1 is WSHSY and CDR2 SAAADI. The CDR3 is 14 residues long. The CDR3, as DNA: TGCGCCACGGGGAAGGAAAGAGGGAATTCACCCCTCCACTTT. The encoded protein is CATGKERGNSPLHF.

This rearrangement joins TRBV6-2 or TRBV6-3 to TRBJ1-1, with D possibly matching TRBD1 (6 bases). The CDR3 extends over 16 amino acids. The germline CDR1 and CDR2 sequences are MNHEY and SVGEGT. Trimming removed 0 bases at V and 5 bases at J, with 16 bases between. The CDR3 DNA follows: TGTGCCAGCAGTTACTCGGGCGTCAGGGGAGGGACTGAAGCTTTCTTT. It specifies CASSYSGVRGGTEAFF.

The chain carries TRBV29-1 and TRBJ1-4; 7 nucleotides match TRBD1. The CDR3 runs to 12 residues. Germline V gene sequence: CDR1 SQVTM, CDR2 ANQGSEA. V was pared by 7 bases and J by 8 bases, with 7 bases of the junction left unmatched. CDR3 protein: CSARQGGEKLFF. For the CDR3, the DNA is TGCAGCGCCCGACAGGGAGGCGAAAAACTGTTTTTT. Full variable domain (remainder filled in from reference TRBV29-1 and TRBJ1-4): SAVISQKPSRDICQRGTSLTIQCQVDSQVTMMFWYRQQPGQSLTLIATANQGSEATYESGFVIDKFPISRPNLTFSTLTVSNMSPEDSSIYLCSARQGGEKLFFGSGTQLSVL.

This sequence joins TRBV2 and TRBJ2-1; 11 bases map to TRBD2. Germline trimming cut 7 bases from V and 7 bases from J; bases unmatched to any gene: 12. CDR1 and CDR2 (germline): SNHLY, FYNNEI. There are 16 residues in the CDR3. The CDR3 protein is CASTRKLAGAHNEQFF. In DNA, the CDR3 is TGTGCCAGCACTCGAAAACTAGCGGGGGCCCATAATGAGCAGTTCTTC.

The gene calls are TRBV7-3 and TRBJ2-5, with D possibly being TRBD2 (6 bases). V was pared by 2 bases and J by 5 bases, with 15 bases between. The CDR3 extends over 15 amino acids. Germline V gene lookup returns CDR1 SGHTA and CDR2 FQGTGA. The CDR3 DNA reads TGTGCCAGCAGCTTAGGGTCCGGGGGAATGGAGACCCAGTACTTC. This gives the protein CASSLGSGGMETQYF.

V is TRBV27 and J is TRBJ1-1; TRBD1 agrees at 11 bases. V lost 2 bases and J lost 8; bases outside the gene matches: 4. Germline loops: CDR1 MNHEY, CDR2 SMNVEV (reference sequence). The CDR3 is 14 residues long. The CDR3 sequence is CASSLGDRGIEAFF. The CDR3 DNA sequence: TGTGCCAGCAGTTTAGGGGACAGGGGGATCGAAGCTTTCTTT.

A word on this clone: At one end the junction does not follow the germline gene, possibly because of a read error. The V call is TRBV7-7, the J call TRBJ2-5, with 10 bases matching TRBD2. The germline gives CDR1 SSHAT, CDR2 FNYEAQ (reference sequence). The CDR3 totals 13 residues. The chain's CDR3 is CASSLSGGETQYF. CDR3 DNA: TGTGCTAGCAGCCTTAGCGGGGGGGAGACCCAGTACTTC.

This clone was seen only a few times. The chain recombines TRBV27 with TRBJ1-4, with D perhaps matching TRBD1 (5 bases). The CDR3 runs 15 residues. The germline V and J ends were trimmed by 5 bases and 2 bases, with 12 bases remaining between them. CDR1 and CDR2 (germline): MNHEY, SMNVEV (reference sequence). The CDR3 DNA is TGTGCCAGCAGTCCCGGACATGCGACTAATGAAAAACTGTTTTTT. Protein product: CASSPGHATNEKLFF.

The chain combines TRBV18 with TRBJ1-5; 8 nucleotides agree with TRBD1. CDR3 length equals 15 residues. The germline gives CDR1 KGHSH, CDR2 LQKENI. Trimming took 6 bases from V and 2 from J; bases not matched to a gene: 6. The CDR3 is CASSQLGQGNQPQHF. The CDR3 bases are TGTGCCAGCTCCCAACTGGGACAGGGCAATCAGCCCCAGCATTTT.

This clone has just one count. The gene calls are TRBV29-1 and TRBJ1-3, with no clear D. Deletions cut 4 bases from V and 3 bases from J, with 7 bases between. The V gene's germline CDR1 is SQVTM and CDR2 ANQGSEA. The CDR3 consists of 12 residues. CDR3 residues: CSVGPGGNTIYF. The CDR3 bases are TGCAGCGTTGGTCCCGGTGGAAACACCATATATTTT.

The rearrangement links TRBV12-3 or TRBV12-4 to TRBJ1-5, with TRBD1 as a possible D gene (6 bases). The CDR3 spans 12 residues. V was cut by 5 bases and J by 7 bases, with 9 bases left in between. The CDR3 DNA reads TGTGCCAGCAGTGACAGGATCCAGCCCCAGCATTTT. This translates into CASSDRIQPQHF.

This rearrangement joins TRBV7-3 to TRBJ1-1; the D gene is possibly TRBD1 (6 bases). Germline CDR1 SGHTA, CDR2 FQGTGA. Between the trimmed V and J ends, which lost 1 base and 8 bases, there was a span of 11 bases. There are 13 residues in the CDR3. The CDR3 loop is CASSLRGRGEAFF. The CDR3 DNA reads as TGTGCCAGCAGCTTAAGGGGGCGCGGAGAAGCTTTCTTT.

Only one count was recorded for this clone. This CDR3 reads CASSLGLYNSPLHF. The CDR3 DNA follows: TGTGCCAGCAGCTTAGGACTTTATAATTCACCCCTCCACTTT. This chain joins TRBV7-3 and TRBJ1-6; D unresolved. Trimming cost V 2 bases and J 4 bases, with 6 bases left between them. The germline CDR1 and CDR2 sequences are SGHTA and FQGTGA. This CDR3 is 14 amino acids long.

The chain is built from TRBV6-5 and TRBJ1-5, with TRBD1 matching over 7 bases. Unmatched junction bases numbered 12, after V lost 10 bases and J lost 6 bases. CDR1 is MNHEY, CDR2 SVGAGI, per germline. The CDR3 totals 14 residues. The CDR3 sequence is CATREGAGSQPQHF. CDR3 nucleotides: TGTGCCACCCGGGAGGGGGCTGGAAGTCAGCCCCAGCATTTT.

This clone was found once. A much more abundant neighbour one base away suggests this may be a read error. CDR3 sequence reads: CASSPGGGTDTQYF. The CDR3 DNA reads as TGTGCCAGCAGTCCCGGGGGGGGCACAGATACGCAGTATTTT. The chain couples TRBV11-3 to TRBJ2-3; 8 bases align to TRBD2. The CDR3 consists of 14 residues. Germline CDR1 SGHNT, CDR2 YENEEA. V lost 6 bases and J lost 1; bases outside the gene matches: 3.

This chain joins TRBV6-5 and TRBJ2-2, with D possibly matching TRBD1 (5 bases). The CDR3 is 14 residues long. Between the trimmed V and J ends, which lost 6 bases and 1 base, there was a span of 9 bases. Looked up from germline, CDR1 is MNHEY and CDR2 is SVGAGI. CDR3 sequence (DNA): TGTGCCAGCAGACTTGACAGGAACACCGGGGAGCTGTTTTTT. Protein: CASRLDRNTGELFF.